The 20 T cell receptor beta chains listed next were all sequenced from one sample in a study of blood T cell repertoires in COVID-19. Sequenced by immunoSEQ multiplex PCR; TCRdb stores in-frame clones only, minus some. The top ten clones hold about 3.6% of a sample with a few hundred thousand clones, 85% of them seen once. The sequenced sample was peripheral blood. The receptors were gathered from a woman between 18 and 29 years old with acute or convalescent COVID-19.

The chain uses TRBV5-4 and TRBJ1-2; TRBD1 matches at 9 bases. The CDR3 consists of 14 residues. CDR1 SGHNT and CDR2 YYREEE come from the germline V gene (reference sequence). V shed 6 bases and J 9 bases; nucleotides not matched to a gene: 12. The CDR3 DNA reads TGTGCCAGCACCTTCCGGGACAGGGCAAGGAGCTACACCTTC. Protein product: CASTFRDRARSYTF.

CDR3 sequence: CASGSGTSVGGELFF. The CDR3 DNA reads as TGTGCTAGTGGTTCTGGGACTAGCGTGGGGGGGGAGCTGTTTTTT. The V and J genes are TRBV12-5 and TRBJ2-2; 10 bases map to TRBD2. The CDR3 totals 15 residues. Trimming took 4 bases from V and 8 from J; bases not matched to a gene: 7. Germline-derived CDR1 and CDR2 are LGHNT and FRNRAP. The full variable domain, rest sourced from reference TRBV12-5 and TRBJ2-2, is DARVTQTPRHKVTEMGQEVTMRCQPILGHNTVFWYRQTMMQGLELLAYFRNRAPLDDSGMPKDRFSAEMPDATLATLKIQPSEPRDSAVYFCASGSGTSVGGELFFGEGSRLTVL.

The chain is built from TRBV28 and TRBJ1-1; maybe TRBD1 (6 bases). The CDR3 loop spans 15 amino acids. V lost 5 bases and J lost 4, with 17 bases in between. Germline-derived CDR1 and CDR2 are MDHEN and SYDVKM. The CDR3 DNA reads TGTGCCAGCAGTCCACCACAGGGCGCGGGCACTGAAGCTTTCTTT. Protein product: CASSPPQGAGTEAFF.

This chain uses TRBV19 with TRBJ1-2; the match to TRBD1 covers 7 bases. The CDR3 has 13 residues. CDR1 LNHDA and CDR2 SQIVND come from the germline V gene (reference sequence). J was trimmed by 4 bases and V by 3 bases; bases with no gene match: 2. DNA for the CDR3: TGTGCCAGTAGTATCGACAGGGCCTATGGCTACACCTTC. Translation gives CASSIDRAYGYTF.

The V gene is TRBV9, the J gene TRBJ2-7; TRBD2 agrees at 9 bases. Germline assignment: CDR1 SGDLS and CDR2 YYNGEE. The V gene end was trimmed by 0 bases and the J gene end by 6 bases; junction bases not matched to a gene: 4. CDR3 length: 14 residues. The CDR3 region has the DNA TGTGCCAGCAGCGTAGTAGCGGGAGTGAGCGAGCAGTACTTC. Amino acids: CASSVVAGVSEQYF.

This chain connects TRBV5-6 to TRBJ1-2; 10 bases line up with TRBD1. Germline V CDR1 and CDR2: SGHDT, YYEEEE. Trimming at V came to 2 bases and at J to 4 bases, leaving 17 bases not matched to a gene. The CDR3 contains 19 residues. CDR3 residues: CASSLGLGTGVPLPYGYTF. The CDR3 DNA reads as TGTGCCAGCAGCTTAGGTTTGGGGACAGGGGTTCCCCTACCCTATGGCTACACCTTC.

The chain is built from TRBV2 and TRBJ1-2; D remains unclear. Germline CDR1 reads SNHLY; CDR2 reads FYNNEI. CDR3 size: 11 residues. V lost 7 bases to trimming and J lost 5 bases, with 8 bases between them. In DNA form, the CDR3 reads TGTGCCAGCACGGCGGGATATGGCTACACCTTC. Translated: CASTAGYGYTF.

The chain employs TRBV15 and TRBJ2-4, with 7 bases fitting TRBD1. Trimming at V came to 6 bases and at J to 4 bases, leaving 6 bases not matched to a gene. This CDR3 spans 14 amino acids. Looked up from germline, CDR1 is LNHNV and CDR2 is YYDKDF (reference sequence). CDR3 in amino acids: CATSGRTGKNIQYF. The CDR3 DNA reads TGTGCCACCAGTGGTCGGACAGGAAAAAACATTCAGTACTTC.

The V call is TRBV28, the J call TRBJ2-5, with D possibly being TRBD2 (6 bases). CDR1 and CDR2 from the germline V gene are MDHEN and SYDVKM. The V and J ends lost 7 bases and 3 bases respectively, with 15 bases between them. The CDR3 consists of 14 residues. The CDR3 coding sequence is TGTGCCAGCAATCCCGCGGGGCGGAAAGAGACCCAGTACTTC. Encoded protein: CASNPAGRKETQYF.

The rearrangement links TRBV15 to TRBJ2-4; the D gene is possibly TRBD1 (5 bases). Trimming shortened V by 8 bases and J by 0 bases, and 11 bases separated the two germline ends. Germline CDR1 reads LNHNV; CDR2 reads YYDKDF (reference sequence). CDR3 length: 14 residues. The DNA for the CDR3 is TGTGCCACCGGGGCAGGCCTAGCCAAAAACATTCAGTACTTC. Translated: CATGAGLAKNIQYF.

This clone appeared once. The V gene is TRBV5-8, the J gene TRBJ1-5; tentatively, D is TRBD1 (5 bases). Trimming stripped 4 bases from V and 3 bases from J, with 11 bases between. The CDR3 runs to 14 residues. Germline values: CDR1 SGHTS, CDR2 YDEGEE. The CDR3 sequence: CASSPNRHNQPQHF. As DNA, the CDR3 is TGTGCCAGCAGCCCCAACAGGCACAATCAGCCCCAGCATTTT.

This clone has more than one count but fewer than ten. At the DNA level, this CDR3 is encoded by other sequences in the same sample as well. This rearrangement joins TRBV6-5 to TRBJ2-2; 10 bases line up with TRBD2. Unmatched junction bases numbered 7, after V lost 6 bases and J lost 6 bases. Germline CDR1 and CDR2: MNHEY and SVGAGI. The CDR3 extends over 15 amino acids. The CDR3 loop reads CASRALAGAAGELFF. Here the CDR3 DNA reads TGTGCCAGCAGGGCCCTAGCGGGAGCGGCCGGGGAGCTGTTTTTT.

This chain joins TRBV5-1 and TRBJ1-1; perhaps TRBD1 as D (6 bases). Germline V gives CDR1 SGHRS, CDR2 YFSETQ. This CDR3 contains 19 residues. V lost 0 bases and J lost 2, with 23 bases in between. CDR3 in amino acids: CASSLGGLARGNPNTEAFF. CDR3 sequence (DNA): TGCGCCAGCAGCTTGGGGGGCCTCGCTAGGGGGAATCCTAACACTGAAGCTTTCTTT.

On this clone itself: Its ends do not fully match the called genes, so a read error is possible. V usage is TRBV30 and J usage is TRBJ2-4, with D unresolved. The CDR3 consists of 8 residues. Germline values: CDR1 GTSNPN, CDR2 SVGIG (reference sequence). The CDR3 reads CAWSVGRF. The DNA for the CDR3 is TGTGCCTGGAGTGTGGGCCGCTTC.

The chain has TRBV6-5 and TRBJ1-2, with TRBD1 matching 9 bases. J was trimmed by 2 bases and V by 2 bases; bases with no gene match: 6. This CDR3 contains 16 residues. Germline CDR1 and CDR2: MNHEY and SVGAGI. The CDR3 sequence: CASSYLHRGPNYGYTF. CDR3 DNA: TGTGCCAGCAGTTACCTCCACAGGGGGCCAAACTATGGCTACACCTTC.

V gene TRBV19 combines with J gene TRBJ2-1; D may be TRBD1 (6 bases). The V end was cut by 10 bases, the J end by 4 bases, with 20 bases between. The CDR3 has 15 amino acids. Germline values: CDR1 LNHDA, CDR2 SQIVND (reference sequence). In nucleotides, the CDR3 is TGTGCCACTAGCAGGGGTTGGGTTTCGTACAATGAGCAGTTCTTC. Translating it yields CATSRGWVSYNEQFF.

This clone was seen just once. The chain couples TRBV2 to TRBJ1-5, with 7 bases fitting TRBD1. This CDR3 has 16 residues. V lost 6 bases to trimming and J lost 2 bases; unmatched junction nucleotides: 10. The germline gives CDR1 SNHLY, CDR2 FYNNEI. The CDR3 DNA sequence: TGTGCCAGCAGGAGGGGGACAGCGTCGGGCAATCAGCCCCAGCATTTT. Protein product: CASRRGTASGNQPQHF.

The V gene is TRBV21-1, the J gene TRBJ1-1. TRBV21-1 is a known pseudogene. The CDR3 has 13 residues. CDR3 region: CASSPPSYTEAFF. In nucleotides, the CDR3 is TGTGCCAGCAGCCCCCCAAGCTACACTGAAGCTTTCTTT.

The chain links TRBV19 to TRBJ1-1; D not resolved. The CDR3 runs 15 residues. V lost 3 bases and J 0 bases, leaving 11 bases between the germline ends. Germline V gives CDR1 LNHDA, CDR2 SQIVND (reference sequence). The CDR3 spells CASSIVDGMNTEAFF. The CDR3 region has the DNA TGTGCCAGTAGTATCGTCGACGGGATGAACACTGAAGCTTTCTTT.

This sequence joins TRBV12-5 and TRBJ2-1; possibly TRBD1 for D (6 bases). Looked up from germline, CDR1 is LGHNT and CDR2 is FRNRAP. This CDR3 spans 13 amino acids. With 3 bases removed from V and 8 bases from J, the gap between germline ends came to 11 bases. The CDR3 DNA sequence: TGTGCTAGTGGTTTCTCACAGGGCTATGAGCAGTTCTTC. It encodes CASGFSQGYEQFF.